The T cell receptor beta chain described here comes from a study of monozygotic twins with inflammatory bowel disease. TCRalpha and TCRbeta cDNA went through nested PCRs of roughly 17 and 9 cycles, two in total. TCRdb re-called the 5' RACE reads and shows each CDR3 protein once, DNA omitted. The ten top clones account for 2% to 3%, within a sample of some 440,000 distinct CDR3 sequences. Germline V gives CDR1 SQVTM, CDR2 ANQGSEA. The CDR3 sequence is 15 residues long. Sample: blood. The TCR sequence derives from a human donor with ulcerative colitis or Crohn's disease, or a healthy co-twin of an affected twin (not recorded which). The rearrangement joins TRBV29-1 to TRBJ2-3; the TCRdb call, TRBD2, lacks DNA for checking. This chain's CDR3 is CSVDWPREGADTQYF.